Listed here is a single T cell receptor (beta chain). Its antigen is not known. This sample stems from a study of lymphopenia after photon versus proton radiotherapy. Findings and limits, study-wide: A bigger post-nadir fall in TCR diversity correlated inversely with survival time in deceased patients. Oligoclonal CD8+ Temra expansion after nadir drove photon patients' diversity drop.

The CDR3 sequence is 15 residues long. V shed 1 base and J shed 0 bases, with 11 bases lying between them. The germline V gene encodes CDR1 SGDLS and CDR2 YYNGEE. This table comes from immunoSEQ multiplex PCR, and its TCRdb copy is limited to in-frame clones, with some not included. The sample yields about 42,000 clones, around four fifths seen once. This sequence joins TRBV9 and TRBJ2-7, with D perhaps TRBD2 (5 bases). The specimen comprised peripheral blood, sampled from a patient treated with proton-based radiotherapy. The TCR comes from a woman in her sixties or seventies with pancreatic cancer. The CDR3 DNA reads TGTGCCAGCAGCGTAAATCCTGGGAGCTCCTACGAGCAGTACTTC. The encoded protein is CASSVNPGSSYEQYF. The variable domain in full, with the rest retrieved from reference TRBV9 and TRBJ2-7, is DSGVTQTPKHLITATGQRVTLRCSPRSGDLSVYWYQQSLDQGLQFLIQYYNGEERAKGNILERFSAQQFPDLHSELNLSSLELGDSALYFCASSVNPGSSYEQYFGPGTRLTVT.